The 9 T cell receptor beta chains below were found in one sample sequenced in a study of response to subunit inactivated influenza vaccine (dated by TCRdb to the late 2010s). Preparation of the library involved RT-PCR. TCRdb records Illumina HiSeq 2500 as the sequencer. Using fastp at Q25 and MiXCR, TCRdb reprocessed the public reads and kept productive beta chains. All rows with the same CDR3 protein become a single entry with the most common DNA and genes. For this sample there are approximately 520,000 distinct CDR3 sequences; roughly 23% appear just once. Over 1.5% of the sample is taken by the ten largest. The starting material was CD4+ T cells sorted from PBMCs, obtained about 5 days after vaccination. These receptor sequences come from a man aged 50-59 years who received an inactivated influenza vaccine. Donor details come from another sample of the same person, matched by shared clones.

The chain has TRBV6-2 or TRBV6-3 and TRBJ2-3; D may match TRBD1 or TRBD2 (5 bases each). Germline-derived CDR1 and CDR2 are MNHEY and SVGEGT. Trimming took 3 bases from V and 2 from J, leaving 12 bases between them. CDR3 length equals 15 residues. The CDR3 coding sequence is TGTGCCAGCAGTTATACGGGGCCGAACACAGATACGCAGTATTTT. Its translation: CASSYTGPNTDTQYF.

This chain links TRBV20-1 with TRBJ2-7, with D tentatively TRBD1 (5 bases). With 6 bases removed from V and 1 base from J, the gap between germline ends came to 7 bases. The length of the CDR3 is 11 residues. Germline CDR1 and CDR2: DFQATT and SNEGSKA (reference sequence). The DNA for the CDR3 is TGCAGTGCGGACACTTCCTACGAGCAGTACTTC. Its protein is CSADTSYEQYF.

This clonotype turned up a few times. The CDR3 loop is CATSFPSGISYNEQFF. CDR3 in DNA: TGTGCCACCAGCTTCCCTAGCGGGATCTCCTACAATGAGCAGTTCTTC. V is TRBV15 and J is TRBJ2-1; TRBD2 aligns across 9 bases. This CDR3 has 16 residues. V lost 5 bases to trimming and J lost 0 bases; unmatched junction nucleotides: 5. Germline loops: CDR1 LNHNV, CDR2 YYDKDF (reference sequence). Supplemented by reference TRBV15 and TRBJ2-1, the full variable domain reads DAMVIQNPRYQVTQFGKPVTLSCSQTLNHNVMYWYQQKSSQAPKLLFHYYDKDFNNEADTPDNFQSRRPNTSFCFLDIRSPGLGDTAMYLCATSFPSGISYNEQFFGPGTRLTVL.

The chain has TRBV5-1 and TRBJ2-1, with D maybe TRBD1 (6 bases). Germline V gene lookup returns CDR1 SGHRS and CDR2 YFSETQ. Trimming removed 1 base from V and 1 base from J, with 9 bases in between. The CDR3 totals 15 residues. CDR3 DNA sequence: TGCGCCAGCAGCTTGACAGGGATTTCCTACAATGAGCAGTTCTTC. Protein product: CASSLTGISYNEQFF.

The rearrangement joins TRBV9 to TRBJ2-1, with D perhaps TRBD2 (5 bases). Trimming pared 1 base from V and 0 bases from J, leaving 8 bases between. Germline assignment: CDR1 SGDLS and CDR2 YYNGEE. The CDR3 loop spans 15 amino acids. The CDR3 nucleotides are TGTGCCAGCAGCGTATTTACTAGCTCCTACAATGAGCAGTTCTTC. It translates to CASSVFTSSYNEQFF.

The chain carries TRBV3-1 and TRBJ1-5; D uncertain. The CDR3 length is 14 residues. Trimming took 0 bases from V and 0 from J, leaving 3 bases between them. In germline, CDR1 is LGHDT, CDR2 YNNKEL (reference sequence). The CDR3 region has the DNA TGTGCCAGCAGCCAAGATTTTAGCAATCAGCCCCAGCATTTT. This codes for CASSQDFSNQPQHF.

This chain uses TRBV6-2 or TRBV6-3 with TRBJ2-1; either TRBD1 or TRBD2 may fit D (5 bases each). This CDR3 comprises 12 residues. The germline V and J ends were trimmed by 8 bases and 6 bases, with 11 bases remaining between them. Germline V CDR1 and CDR2: MNHEY, SVGEGT. CDR3 in DNA: TGTGCCAGCCTGGGACGAAGCAATGAGCAGTTCTTC. It encodes CASLGRSNEQFF.

This clonotype has more than one count but fewer than ten. This chain connects TRBV14 to TRBJ1-1; D call uncertain. The CDR3 covers 15 residues. The germline V gene encodes CDR1 SGHDN and CDR2 FVKESK. Trimming took 4 bases from V and 5 from J, leaving 17 bases between them. Written as DNA, the CDR3 is TGTGCCAGCAGCCCCCCCTTCAAAGACCGAACTGAAGCTTTCTTT. Residues: CASSPPFKDRTEAFF. Full variable domain (rest looked up from reference TRBV14 and TRBJ1-1): EAGVTQFPSHSVIEKGQTVTLRCDPISGHDNLYWYRRVMGKEIKFLLHFVKESKQDESGMPNNRFLAERTGGTYSTLKVQPAELEDSGVYFCASSPPFKDRTEAFFGQGTRLTVV.

This chain links TRBV28 with TRBJ1-2; D is possibly TRBD1 (5 bases). The CDR3 has 13 residues. Germline CDR1 MDHEN, CDR2 SYDVKM. V shed 3 bases and J shed 2 bases, with 7 bases lying between them. CDR3 nucleotide sequence: TGTGCCAGCAGTTTTAAGGGGAACTATGGCTACACCTTC. It yields the protein CASSFKGNYGYTF.